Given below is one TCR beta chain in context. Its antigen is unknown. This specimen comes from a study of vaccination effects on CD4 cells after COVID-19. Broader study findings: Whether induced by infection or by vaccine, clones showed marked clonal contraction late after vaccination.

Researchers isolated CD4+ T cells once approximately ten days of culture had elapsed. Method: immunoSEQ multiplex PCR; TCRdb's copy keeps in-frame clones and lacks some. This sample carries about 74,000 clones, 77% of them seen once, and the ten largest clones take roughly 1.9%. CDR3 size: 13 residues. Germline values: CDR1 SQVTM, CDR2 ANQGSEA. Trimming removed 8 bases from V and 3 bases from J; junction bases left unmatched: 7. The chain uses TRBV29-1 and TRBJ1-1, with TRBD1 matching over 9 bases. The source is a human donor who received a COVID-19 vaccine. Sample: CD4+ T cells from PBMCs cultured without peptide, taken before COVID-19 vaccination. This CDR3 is CSFRTGADTEAFF. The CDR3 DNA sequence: TGCAGCTTCCGGACAGGGGCCGACACTGAAGCTTTCTTT.